This T cell receptor (beta chain) is from a study of blood T cells in healthy people across ages. It was with a sample-barcoded 5' primer and a J-beta primer mix that a second PCR of about 6 to 12 cycles was run. TCRdb itself ran the 5' RACE reads through MiXCR, one entry per CDR3 protein. The repertoire holds approximately 900,000 distinct CDR3 sequences, with around 29% as singletons. Study-level points and caveats: TCR beta diversity correlated strongly with naive T cell percentage. Relative to aged donors, long-lived donors carried more naive CD4+ cells and displayed higher diversity.

As regards this clonotype: The antigen is undetermined.

V was pared by 5 bases and J by 8 bases, with 18 bases between. The CDR3 loop spans 14 amino acids. CDR1 and CDR2 (germline): SEHNR, FQNEAQ (reference sequence). This sample also appeared in a second study, on T cells of mothers and their children. That report adds: It was through the M1S primer of the second PCR that sample barcodes and 2-4 random nucleotides were added.

Sequenced sample: blood. The sequence was obtained from a woman aged 40 to 49 in good health. This chain connects TRBV7-9 to TRBJ1-2, with D perhaps TRBD1 (6 bases). This CDR3 is CASSEIQGLAGYTF. CDR3 sequence (DNA): TGTGCCAGCAGCGAGATACAGGGACTTGCGGGCTACACCTTC.